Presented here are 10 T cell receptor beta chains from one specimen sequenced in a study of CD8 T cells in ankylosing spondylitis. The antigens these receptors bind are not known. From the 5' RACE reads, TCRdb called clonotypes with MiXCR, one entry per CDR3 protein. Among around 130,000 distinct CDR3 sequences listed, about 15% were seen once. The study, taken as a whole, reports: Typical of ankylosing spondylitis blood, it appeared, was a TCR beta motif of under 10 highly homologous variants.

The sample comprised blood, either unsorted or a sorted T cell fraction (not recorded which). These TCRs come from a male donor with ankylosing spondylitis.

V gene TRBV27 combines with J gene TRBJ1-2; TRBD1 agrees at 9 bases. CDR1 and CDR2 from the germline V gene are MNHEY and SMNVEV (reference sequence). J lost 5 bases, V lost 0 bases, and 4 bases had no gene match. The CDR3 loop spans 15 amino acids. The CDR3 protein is CASSLSPGTGYGYTF. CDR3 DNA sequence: TGTGCCAGCAGTTTATCCCCCGGGACAGGGTATGGCTACACCTTC.

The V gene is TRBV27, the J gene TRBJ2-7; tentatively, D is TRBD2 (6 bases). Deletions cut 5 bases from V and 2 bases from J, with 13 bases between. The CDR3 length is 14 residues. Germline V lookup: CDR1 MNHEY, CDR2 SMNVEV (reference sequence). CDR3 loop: CASSPGLLTYEQYF. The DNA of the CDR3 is TGTGCCAGCAGTCCGGGACTTCTTACCTACGAGCAGTACTTC.

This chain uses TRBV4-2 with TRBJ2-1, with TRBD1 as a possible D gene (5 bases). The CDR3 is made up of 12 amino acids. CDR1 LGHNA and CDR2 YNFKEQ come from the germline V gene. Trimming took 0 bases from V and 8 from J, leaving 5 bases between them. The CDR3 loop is CASSQEGDEQFF. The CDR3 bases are TGTGCCAGCAGCCAAGAAGGGGATGAGCAGTTCTTC.

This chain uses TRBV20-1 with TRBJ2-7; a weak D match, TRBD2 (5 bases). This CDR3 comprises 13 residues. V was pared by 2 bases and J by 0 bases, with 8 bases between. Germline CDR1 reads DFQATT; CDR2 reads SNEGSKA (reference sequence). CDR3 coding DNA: TGCAGTGCTAGATTCGGGGACTCCTACGAGCAGTACTTC. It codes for CSARFGDSYEQYF.

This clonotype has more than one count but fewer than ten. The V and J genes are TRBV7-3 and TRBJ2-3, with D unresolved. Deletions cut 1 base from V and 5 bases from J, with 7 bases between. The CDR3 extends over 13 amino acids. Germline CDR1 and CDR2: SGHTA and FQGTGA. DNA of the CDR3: TGTGCCAGCAGCTTAAGTCTGGGAGATACGCAGTATTTT. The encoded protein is CASSLSLGDTQYF. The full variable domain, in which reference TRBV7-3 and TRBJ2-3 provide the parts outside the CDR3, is GAGVSQTPSNKVTEKGKYVELRCDPISGHTALYWYRQSLGQGPEFLIYFQGTGAADDSGLPNDRFFAVRPEGSVSTLKIQRTERGDSAVYLCASSLSLGDTQYFGPGTRLTVL.

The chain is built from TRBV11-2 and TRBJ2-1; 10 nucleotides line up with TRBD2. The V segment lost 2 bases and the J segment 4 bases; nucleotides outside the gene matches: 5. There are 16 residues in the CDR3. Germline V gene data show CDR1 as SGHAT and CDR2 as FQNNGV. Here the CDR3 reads CASSLSRTSGYNEQFF. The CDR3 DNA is TGTGCCAGCAGCTTATCCCGGACTAGCGGTTACAATGAGCAGTTCTTC. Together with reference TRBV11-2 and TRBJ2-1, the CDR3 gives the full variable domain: EAGVAQSPRYKIIEKRQSVAFWCNPISGHATLYWYQQILGQGPKLLIQFQNNGVVDDSQLPKDRFSAERLKGVDSTLKIQPAKLEDSAVYLCASSLSRTSGYNEQFFGPGTRLTVL.

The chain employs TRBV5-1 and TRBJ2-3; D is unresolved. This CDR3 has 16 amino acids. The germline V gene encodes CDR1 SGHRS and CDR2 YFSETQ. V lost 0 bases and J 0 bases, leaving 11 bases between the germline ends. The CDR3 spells CASSLVAASSTDTQYF. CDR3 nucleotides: TGCGCCAGCAGCTTGGTGGCAGCCTCTAGCACAGATACGCAGTATTTT.

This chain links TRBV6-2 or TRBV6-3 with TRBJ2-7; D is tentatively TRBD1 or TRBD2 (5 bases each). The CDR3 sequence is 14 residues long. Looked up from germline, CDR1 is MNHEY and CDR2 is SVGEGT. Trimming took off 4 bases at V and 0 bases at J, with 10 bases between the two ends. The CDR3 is CASSFPGTSYEQYF. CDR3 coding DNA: TGTGCCAGCAGTTTTCCCGGGACCTCCTACGAGCAGTACTTC.

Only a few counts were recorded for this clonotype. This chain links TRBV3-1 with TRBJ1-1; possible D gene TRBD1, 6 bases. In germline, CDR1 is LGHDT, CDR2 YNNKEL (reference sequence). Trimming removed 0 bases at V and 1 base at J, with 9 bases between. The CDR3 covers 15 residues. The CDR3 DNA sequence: TGTGCCAGCAGCCAAGATCCGACAGGGAACACTGAAGCTTTCTTT. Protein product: CASSQDPTGNTEAFF.

CDR3 amino acids: CSVVRRDYNEQFF. DNA of the CDR3: TGCAGCGTTGTAAGGCGGGATTACAATGAGCAGTTCTTC. This chain uses TRBV29-1 with TRBJ2-1; D is possibly TRBD2 (6 bases). V lost 4 bases and J 4 bases, leaving 11 bases between the germline ends. CDR3 size: 13 residues. CDR1 is SQVTM and CDR2 is ANQGSEA in the germline V gene.